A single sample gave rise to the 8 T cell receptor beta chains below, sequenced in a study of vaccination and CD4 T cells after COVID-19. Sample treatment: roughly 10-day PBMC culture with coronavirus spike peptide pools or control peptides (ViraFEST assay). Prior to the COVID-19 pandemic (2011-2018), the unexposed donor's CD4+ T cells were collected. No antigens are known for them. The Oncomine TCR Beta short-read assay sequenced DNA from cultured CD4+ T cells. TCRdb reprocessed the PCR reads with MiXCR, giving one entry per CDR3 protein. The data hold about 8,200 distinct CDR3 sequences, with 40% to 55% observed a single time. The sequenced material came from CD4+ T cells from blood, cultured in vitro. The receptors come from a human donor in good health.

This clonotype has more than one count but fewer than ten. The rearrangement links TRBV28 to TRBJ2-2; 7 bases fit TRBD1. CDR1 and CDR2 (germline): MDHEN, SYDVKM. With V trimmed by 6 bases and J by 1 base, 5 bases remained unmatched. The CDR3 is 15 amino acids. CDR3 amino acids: CASRWTGVNTGELFF. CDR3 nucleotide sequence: TGTGCCAGCAGGTGGACAGGTGTGAACACCGGGGAGCTGTTTTTT.

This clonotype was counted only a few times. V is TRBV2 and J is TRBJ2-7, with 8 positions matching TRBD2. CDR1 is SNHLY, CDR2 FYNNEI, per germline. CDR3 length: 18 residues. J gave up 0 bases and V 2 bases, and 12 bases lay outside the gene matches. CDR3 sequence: CASSESVSQRGSSYEQYF. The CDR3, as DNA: TGTGCCAGCAGTGAATCGGTATCGCAGCGGGGGAGCTCCTACGAGCAGTACTTC. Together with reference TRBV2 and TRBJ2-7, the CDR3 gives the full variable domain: EPEVTQTPSHQVTQMGQEVILRCVPISNHLYFYWYRQILGQKVEFLVSFYNNEISEKSEIFDDQFSVERPDGSNFTLKIRSTKLEDSAMYFCASSESVSQRGSSYEQYFGPGTRLTVT.

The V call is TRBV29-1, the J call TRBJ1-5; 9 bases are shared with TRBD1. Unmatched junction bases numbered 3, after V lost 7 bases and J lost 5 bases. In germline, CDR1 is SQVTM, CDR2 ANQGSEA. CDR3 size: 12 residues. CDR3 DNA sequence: TGCAGCGCACGGACAGGGGATCAGCCCCAGCATTTT. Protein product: CSARTGDQPQHF. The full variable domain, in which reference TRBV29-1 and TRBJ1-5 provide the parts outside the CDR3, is SAVISQKPSRDICQRGTSLTIQCQVDSQVTMMFWYRQQPGQSLTLIATANQGSEATYESGFVIDKFPISRPNLTFSTLTVSNMSPEDSSIYLCSARTGDQPQHFGDGTRLSIL.

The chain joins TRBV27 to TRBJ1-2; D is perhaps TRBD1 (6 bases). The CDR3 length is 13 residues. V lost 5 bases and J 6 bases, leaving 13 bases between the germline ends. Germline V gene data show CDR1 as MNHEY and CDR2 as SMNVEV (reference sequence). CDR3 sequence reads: CASSNQGSNGYTF. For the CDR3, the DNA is TGTGCCAGCAGTAATCAGGGGAGCAATGGCTACACCTTC.

CDR3 loop: CASTHPTGLNTGELFF. CDR3 sequence (DNA): TGTGCCAGCACCCACCCGACAGGACTAAACACCGGGGAGCTGTTTTTT. The chain joins TRBV27 to TRBJ2-2; tentatively, D is TRBD1 or TRBD2 (6 bases each). Between the trimmed V and J ends, which lost 7 bases and 2 bases, there was a span of 17 bases. The CDR3 covers 16 residues. CDR1 MNHEY and CDR2 SMNVEV come from the germline V gene (reference sequence).

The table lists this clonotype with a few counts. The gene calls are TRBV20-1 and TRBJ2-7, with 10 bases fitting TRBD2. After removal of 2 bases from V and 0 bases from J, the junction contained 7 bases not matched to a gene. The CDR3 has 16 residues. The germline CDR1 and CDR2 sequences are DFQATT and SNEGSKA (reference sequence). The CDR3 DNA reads TGCAGTGCTAGATCCATAGCGGGGGGCCGCTCCTACGAGCAGTACTTC. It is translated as CSARSIAGGRSYEQYF.

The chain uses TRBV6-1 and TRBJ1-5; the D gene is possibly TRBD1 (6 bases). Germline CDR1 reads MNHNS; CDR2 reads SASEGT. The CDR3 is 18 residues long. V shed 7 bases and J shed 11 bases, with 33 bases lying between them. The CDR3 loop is CASTTPWTEGLRGVAQHF. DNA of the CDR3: TGTGCCAGCACCACCCCTTGGACAGAGGGCTTGAGGGGGGTGGCCCAGCATTTT.

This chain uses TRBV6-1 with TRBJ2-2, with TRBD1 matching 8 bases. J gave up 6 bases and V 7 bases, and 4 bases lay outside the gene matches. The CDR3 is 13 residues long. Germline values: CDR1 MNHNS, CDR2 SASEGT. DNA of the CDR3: TGTGCCAGCACCGACAGGGGATCCGGGGAGCTGTTTTTT. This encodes CASTDRGSGELFF.